Listed here are 10 T cell receptor beta chains from one sample, sequenced in a study of response to subunit inactivated influenza vaccine. One entry per CDR3 protein results from TCRdb running MiXCR on the RT-PCR reads. This sample carries 500,000 to 600,000 distinct CDR3 sequences, 12% of them seen once, and the ten largest clones take 10% to 13%. The sample here was PBMCs from blood, taken on the day of vaccination. Source of these receptors: a man aged 50 to 59 who received an inactivated influenza vaccine.

This clonotype came up a few times. V is TRBV5-1 and J is TRBJ2-1, with 8 positions matching TRBD2. The ends lost 6 bases at V and 2 bases at J; junction bases unmatched: 4. The CDR3 is 14 residues long. The germline V gene encodes CDR1 SGHRS and CDR2 YFSETQ. The CDR3 DNA is TGCGCCAGCACCGGGGGGGACCCCTACAATGAGCAGTTCTTC. This gives the protein CASTGGDPYNEQFF.

V is TRBV19 and J is TRBJ2-1; D not certain. Germline loops: CDR1 LNHDA, CDR2 SQIVND (reference sequence). The CDR3 contains 15 residues. Deletions cut 5 bases from V and 2 bases from J, with 13 bases between. CDR3 sequence (DNA): TGTGCCAGTAGTCCAGTACTGGGGACCTACAATGAGCAGTTCTTC. Encoded protein: CASSPVLGTYNEQFF.

The sample holds many counts of this clonotype. The CDR3 sequence: CASSLLGISTDTQYF. The DNA for the CDR3 is TGCGCCAGCAGCCTCCTGGGGATTAGCACAGATACGCAGTATTTT. The chain employs TRBV5-1 and TRBJ2-3; D remains ambiguous. Trimming took 4 bases from V and 0 from J, leaving 12 bases between them. The CDR3 length is 15 residues. The V gene's germline CDR1 is SGHRS and CDR2 YFSETQ.

This clonotype came up many times. V gene TRBV7-2 combines with J gene TRBJ1-3, with a tentative D call TRBD1 (5 bases). Germline CDR1 is SGHTA and CDR2 is FQGNSA. Trimming left V 5 bases short and J 1 base short, with 9 bases between. The CDR3 consists of 14 residues. The CDR3 region has the DNA TGTGCCAGCAGCCCGTCAGGGTCTGGAAACACCATATATTTT. This codes for CASSPSGSGNTIYF.

This clonotype was seen more than once but under ten times. The rearrangement links TRBV7-2 to TRBJ2-7, with 12 bases lining up with TRBD2. Germline V gene lookup returns CDR1 SGHTA and CDR2 FQGNSA. This CDR3 is 13 amino acids long. Trimming removed 8 bases from V and 7 bases from J; junction bases left unmatched: 6. Here the CDR3 DNA reads TGTGCCAGCCACTCCGGACTAGCGGGGGAGCAGTACTTC. Protein product: CASHSGLAGEQYF. Supplemented by reference TRBV7-2 and TRBJ2-7, the full variable domain reads GAGVSQSPSNKVTEKGKDVELRCDPISGHTALYWYRQSLGQGLEFLIYFQGNSAPDKSGLPSDRFSAERTGGSVSTLTIQRTQQEDSAVYLCASHSGLAGEQYFGPGTRLTVT.

The chain is built from TRBV4-3 and TRBJ1-1, with D unresolved. Germline V CDR1 and CDR2: LGHNA, YSLEER. The V end was cut by 4 bases, the J end by 3 bases, with 12 bases between. This CDR3 is 14 amino acids long. CDR3 amino acids: CASSLTAVYTEAFF. CDR3 coding DNA: TGCGCCAGCAGCCTTACCGCAGTTTACACTGAAGCTTTCTTT.

This clonotype was observed a few times. The chain's CDR3 is CAKRRGNTGELFF. In DNA form, the CDR3 reads TGTGCCAAAAGACGGGGGAACACCGGGGAGCTGTTTTTT. The gene calls are TRBV7-9 and TRBJ2-2; the D gene is possibly TRBD2 (5 bases). V shed 10 bases and J shed 1 base, with 10 bases lying between them. The germline gives CDR1 SEHNR, CDR2 FQNEAQ (reference sequence). This CDR3 is built from 13 residues.

V gene TRBV30 combines with J gene TRBJ2-7; D gene uncertain. With 4 bases removed from V and 0 bases from J, the gap between germline ends came to 13 bases. This CDR3 region has 14 residues. The V gene's germline CDR1 is GTSNPN and CDR2 SVGIG (reference sequence). In nucleotides, the CDR3 is TGTGCCTGGAAACGCGCCCCGAGCTCCTACGAGCAGTACTTC. Its protein is CAWKRAPSSYEQYF. Full variable domain (missing parts from reference TRBV30 and TRBJ2-7): SQTIHQWPATLVQPVGSPLSLECTVEGTSNPNLYWYRQAAGRGLQLLFYSVGIGQISSEVPQNLSASRPQDRQFILSSKKLLLSDSGFYLCAWKRAPSSYEQYFGPGTRLTVT.

This chain uses TRBV20-1 with TRBJ2-7; D might be TRBD1 or TRBD2, each matching 5 bases. The CDR3 loop spans 16 amino acids. CDR1 DFQATT and CDR2 SNEGSKA come from the germline V gene (reference sequence). V lost 4 bases and J lost 0, with 19 bases in between. The CDR3 region is CSAISRDGDVSYEQYF. For the CDR3, the DNA is TGCAGTGCTATCTCCCGGGATGGGGACGTCTCCTACGAGCAGTACTTC.

This sequence joins TRBV20-1 and TRBJ2-5, with unresolved D. Germline V CDR1 and CDR2: DFQATT, SNEGSKA (reference sequence). The CDR3 spans 12 residues. V lost 2 bases to trimming and J lost 1 base, with 5 bases between them. The CDR3 region has the DNA TGCAGTGCTAGACACTTCCAAGAGACCCAGTACTTC. Protein: CSARHFQETQYF.